A single sample gave rise to the 32 T cell receptor beta chains below, sequenced in a study of cytomegalovirus exposure and HLA in healthy donors. Use of 60 Vbeta and 13 Jbeta primers characterized the PCR. This table comes from immunoSEQ multiplex PCR, and its TCRdb copy is limited to in-frame clones, with some not included. The sample table sets out about 150,000 clones. The sample comprised PBMCs. These receptors originate from a woman between 45 and 60 years old in good health and CMV-seronegative.

The rearrangement joins TRBV7-9 to TRBJ2-1; TRBD1 matches 8 bases. CDR3 length: 17 residues. Unmatched junction bases numbered 11, after V lost 3 bases and J lost 4 bases. Per germline, CDR1 SEHNR and CDR2 FQNEAQ (reference sequence). The CDR3 DNA follows: TGTGCCAGCAGCTTGGGACCGGGGTGGACAGGGTACAATGAGCAGTTCTTC. Translating it yields CASSLGPGWTGYNEQFF.

CDR3: CASSLIGGRGDTQYF. CDR3 bases: TGTGCCAGCAGCTTAATAGGCGGGAGAGGAGATACGCAGTATTTT. The rearrangement joins TRBV7-6 to TRBJ2-3; 7 nucleotides match TRBD2. Germline lookup yields CDR1 SGHVS and CDR2 FNYEAQ. The CDR3 loop spans 15 amino acids. The ends lost 2 bases at V and 5 bases at J; junction bases unmatched: 7.

The chain is built from TRBV18 and TRBJ1-2, with 9 bases lining up with TRBD1. From germline, CDR1 is KGHSH and CDR2 LQKENI. The trim removed 6 bases at V and 5 bases at J, leaving 4 bases unmatched. This CDR3 region has 13 residues. As DNA, the CDR3 is TGTGCCAGCTCGGACAGGGGACGGTATGGCTACACCTTC. Translated, it gives CASSDRGRYGYTF.

The rearrangement links TRBV7-9 to TRBJ2-5, with 12 bases matching TRBD2. Trimming cost V 3 bases and J 5 bases; bases outside gene matches: 7. CDR1 is SEHNR, CDR2 FQNEAQ, per germline (reference sequence). The CDR3 has 16 residues. In DNA, the CDR3 is TGTGCCAGCAGCTTGCTAGCGGGAGGGCCTGAGGAGACCCAGTACTTC. Its translation: CASSLLAGGPEETQYF.

The chain couples TRBV18 to TRBJ2-7, with TRBD2 matching 8 bases. With 4 bases clipped from V and 7 bases from J, the junction kept 12 bases outside the gene matches. Germline V lookup: CDR1 KGHSH, CDR2 LQKENI. CDR3 length equals 15 residues. The CDR3 is CASSLQQGLESEQYF. CDR3 nucleotides: TGTGCCAGCTCACTGCAACAGGGACTAGAGTCGGAGCAGTACTTC. The whole variable domain, filled in from reference TRBV18 and TRBJ2-7, reads NAGVMQNPRHLVRRRGQEARLRCSPMKGHSHVYWYRQLPEEGLKFMVYLQKENIIDESGMPKERFSAEFPKEGPSILRIQQVVRGDSAAYFCASSLQQGLESEQYFGPGTRLTVT.

V and J are TRBV28 and TRBJ1-6; 8 bases map to TRBD1. V lost 6 bases to trimming and J lost 4 bases; unmatched junction nucleotides: 8. This CDR3 region has 16 residues. Germline V gene data show CDR1 as MDHEN and CDR2 as SYDVKM. CDR3 sequence reads: CASSDLGQVYNSPLHF. The CDR3 DNA reads TGTGCCAGCAGCGACTTGGGACAGGTTTATAATTCACCCCTCCACTTT.

This chain connects TRBV30 to TRBJ2-2; a possible D gene is TRBD2 (7 bases). The germline CDR1 and CDR2 sequences are GTSNPN and SVGIG (reference sequence). The CDR3 is 16 amino acids. V was trimmed by 5 bases and J by 0 bases, leaving 16 bases between them. In DNA, the CDR3 is TGTGCCTGGGGCCGACGGGGGGCCGCGAACACCGGGGAGCTGTTTTTT. As protein: CAWGRRGAANTGELFF.

This chain connects TRBV5-1 to TRBJ2-1; 15 bases are shared with TRBD2. V dropped 4 bases and J dropped 7; count of bases not matched to a gene: 3. The germline gives CDR1 SGHRS, CDR2 YFSETQ. There are 15 residues in the CDR3. The CDR3 spells CASSPGLAGGNEQFF. As DNA, the CDR3 is TGCGCCAGCAGCCCGGGACTAGCGGGAGGAAATGAGCAGTTCTTC.

CDR3 protein: CASSLAGSGIQQETQYF. The CDR3 DNA reads as TGTGCCAGCAGCTTAGCGGGTAGCGGGATCCAACAAGAGACCCAGTACTTC. The J gene is TRBJ2-5, the V gene TRBV7-9; 8 nucleotides align to TRBD2. The CDR3 length is 17 residues. Germline CDR1 and CDR2: SEHNR and FQNEAQ (reference sequence). With V trimmed by 0 bases and J by 2 bases, 8 bases remained unmatched. Using reference TRBV7-9 and TRBJ2-5 for the parts outside the CDR3, the full variable domain is DTGVSQNPRHKITKRGQNVTFRCDPISEHNRLYWYRQTLGQGPEFLTYFQNEAQLEKSRLLSDRFSAERPKGSFSTLEIQRTEQGDSAMYLCASSLAGSGIQQETQYFGPGTRLLVL.

The gene calls are TRBV19 and TRBJ1-6; the D is unclear. This CDR3 contains 13 residues. V was pared by 10 bases and J by 10 bases, with 17 bases between. Germline V lookup: CDR1 LNHDA, CDR2 SQIVND (reference sequence). The CDR3 sequence is CATNLARESPLHF. Written as DNA, the CDR3 is TGTGCCACTAATCTTGCCCGAGAGTCACCCCTCCACTTT. The full variable domain, in which reference TRBV19 and TRBJ1-6 provide the parts outside the CDR3, is DGGITQSPKYLFRKEGQNVTLSCEQNLNHDAMYWYRQDPGQGLRLIYYSQIVNDFQKGDIAEGYSVSREKKESFPLTVTSAQKNPTAFYLCATNLARESPLHFGNGTRLTVT.

This chain connects TRBV7-3 to TRBJ2-1; 7 nucleotides line up with TRBD1. This CDR3 has 15 residues. V was clipped by 2 bases and J by 7 bases; unmatched bases: 8. Germline V gives CDR1 SGHTA, CDR2 FQGTGA. CDR3 in DNA: TGTGCCAGCAGCTTAGGCAGGGGGAACATAAATGAGCAGTTCTTC. It is translated as CASSLGRGNINEQFF.

The chain joins TRBV28 to TRBJ1-2; TRBD1 agrees at 11 bases. This CDR3 has 16 residues. The junction had 5 bases not matched to a gene; V was cut back by 5 bases and J by 0 bases. Germline-derived CDR1 and CDR2 are MDHEN and SYDVKM. The CDR3 DNA follows: TGTGCCAGCAGTACGGGACAGGGGGATTCTAACTATGGCTACACCTTC. Translating it yields CASSTGQGDSNYGYTF.

The chain is built from TRBV27 and TRBJ1-2; 7 nucleotides line up with TRBD1. From germline, CDR1 is MNHEY and CDR2 SMNVEV (reference sequence). There are 12 residues in the CDR3. V lost 6 bases, J lost 4 bases, and 2 bases stayed unmatched. Here the CDR3 reads CASRGQPYGYTF. As DNA, the CDR3 is TGTGCCAGCAGGGGACAGCCCTATGGCTACACCTTC.

The J gene is TRBJ1-1, the V gene TRBV6-5; D is unclear. This CDR3 region has 16 residues. V lost 0 bases, J lost 11 bases, and 22 bases lay in between. Per the germline V gene, CDR1 is MNHEY and CDR2 is SVGAGI. CDR3 in amino acids: CASSYSGMIEDGGAFF. CDR3 bases: TGTGCCAGCAGTTACTCGGGCATGATTGAAGACGGCGGGGCTTTCTTT.

The V call is TRBV14, the J call TRBJ2-5; D ambiguous. The germline V gene encodes CDR1 SGHDN and CDR2 FVKESK. This CDR3 region has 15 residues. V lost 0 bases to trimming and J lost 2 bases, with 10 bases between them. The CDR3 spells CASSQDPARQETQYF. CDR3 DNA: TGTGCCAGCAGCCAAGACCCTGCTAGGCAAGAGACCCAGTACTTC.

CDR3 region: CAISEAGSGEQYF. The DNA for the CDR3 is TGTGCCATCAGTGAAGCGGGGTCGGGCGAGCAGTACTTC. The V and J genes are TRBV10-3 and TRBJ2-7; 7 bases line up with TRBD2. The J segment lost 6 bases and the V segment lost 3 bases, leaving 5 bases of the junction unmatched. CDR1 is ENHRY, CDR2 SYGVKD, per germline. The length of the CDR3 is 13 residues.

The rearrangement uses TRBV5-1 and TRBJ1-4; 9 bases are shared with TRBD1. CDR1 and CDR2 from the germline V gene are SGHRS and YFSETQ. This CDR3 has 15 residues. Losses at the gene ends were 0 bases for V and 8 bases for J; bases not matched to a gene: 5. CDR3 sequence reads: CASSLGGQGPEKLFF. The CDR3 DNA reads as TGCGCCAGCAGCTTGGGGGGACAGGGTCCGGAAAAACTGTTTTTT.

This chain uses TRBV28 with TRBJ2-7, with D maybe TRBD1 (6 bases). The CDR3 length is 15 residues. From germline, CDR1 is MDHEN and CDR2 SYDVKM. The germline V and J ends were trimmed by 3 bases and 3 bases, with 15 bases remaining between them. CDR3: CASSLARQVFYEQYF. CDR3 sequence (DNA): TGTGCCAGCAGTTTGGCGCGACAGGTCTTCTACGAGCAGTACTTC.

This chain joins TRBV7-9 and TRBJ2-3; D is perhaps TRBD1 (6 bases). The germline V and J ends were trimmed by 4 bases and 2 bases, with 22 bases remaining between them. The CDR3 is 18 amino acids. CDR1 and CDR2 (germline): SEHNR, FQNEAQ (reference sequence). Here the CDR3 reads CASSSPEGQRAFTDTQYF. The CDR3 DNA reads as TGTGCCAGCAGCTCGCCAGAGGGACAAAGGGCCTTCACAGATACGCAGTATTTT.

The chain carries TRBV9 and TRBJ2-5; 9 nucleotides align to TRBD2. The CDR3 covers 16 residues. V was clipped by 0 bases and J by 1 base; unmatched bases: 4. Germline-derived CDR1 and CDR2 are SGDLS and YYNGEE. The CDR3 loop reads CASSVDPRGGQETQYF. The CDR3 DNA sequence: TGTGCCAGCAGCGTAGATCCGCGGGGGGGCCAAGAGACCCAGTACTTC.

The J gene is TRBJ2-5, the V gene TRBV28, with TRBD2 matching over 12 bases. V dropped 6 bases and J dropped 2; count of bases not matched to a gene: 7. Germline V lookup: CDR1 MDHEN, CDR2 SYDVKM. The CDR3 extends over 16 amino acids. The CDR3 DNA sequence: TGTGCCAGCAGACCTCGACTAGCGGGGGCACAAGAGACCCAGTACTTC. Translating gives CASRPRLAGAQETQYF.

This chain uses TRBV23-1 with TRBJ1-6; no clear D. TRBV23-1 is designated an ORF whose function remains uncertain. The CDR3 loop spans 15 amino acids. V was trimmed by 6 bases and J by 6 bases, leaving 15 bases between them. The CDR3 DNA follows: TGCGCCAGCAGCCACGGCCTGGCGGGTAATTCACCCCTCCACTTT. Amino acid sequence: CASSHGLAGNSPLHF.

V is TRBV7-8 and J is TRBJ2-3; the D gene is possibly TRBD1 (5 bases). Trimming removed 5 bases from V and 6 bases from J, with 12 bases in between. The CDR3 is 13 amino acids. Germline V gene sequence: CDR1 SGHVS, CDR2 FQNEAQ. The CDR3 coding sequence is TGTGCCAGCAGCCTACTTCAGGGCGATACGCAGTATTTT. Protein: CASSLLQGDTQYF. Full variable domain (outside the CDR3, taken from reference TRBV7-8 and TRBJ2-3): GAGVSQSPRYKVAKRGQDVALRCDPISGHVSLFWYQQALGQGPEFLTYFQNEAQLDKSGLPSDRFFAERPEGSVSTLKIQRTQQEDSAVYLCASSLLQGDTQYFGPGTRLTVL.

J is TRBJ2-5 and V is TRBV4-1, with 8 bases identical to TRBD1. The closer fit of TRBJ2-7 to the DNA end suggests the J call may be wrong. This CDR3 contains 14 residues. CDR1 is MGHRA and CDR2 is YSYEKL in the germline V gene. CDR3 protein: CASSRGQGLNEQYF. CDR3 DNA: TGCGCCAGCAGCCGCGGACAGGGCTTGAACGAGCAGTACTTC.

The rearrangement joins TRBV5-1 to TRBJ1-1; 7 nucleotides align to TRBD1. V was clipped by 3 bases and J by 5 bases; unmatched bases: 7. CDR3 size: 14 residues. Looked up from germline, CDR1 is SGHRS and CDR2 is YFSETQ. The CDR3 DNA reads TGCGCCAGCAGCTCGCAGGGACAGTTGACTGAAGCTTTCTTT. Translation gives CASSSQGQLTEAFF.

The rearrangement links TRBV2 to TRBJ2-2, with D perhaps matching TRBD2 (5 bases). The CDR3 totals 18 residues. Germline assignment: CDR1 SNHLY and CDR2 FYNNEI. V lost 4 bases to trimming and J lost 3 bases, with 21 bases between them. In nucleotides, the CDR3 is TGTGCCAGCAGTGTCCCCCCCGGGGTGAGCAGGTACACCGGGGAGCTGTTTTTT. It yields the protein CASSVPPGVSRYTGELFF.

V usage is TRBV5-6 and J usage is TRBJ1-1, with D uncertain. CDR1 SGHDT and CDR2 YYEEEE come from the germline V gene. V dropped 4 bases and J dropped 4 bases, with 11 bases sitting between them. The CDR3 covers 13 residues. Written as DNA, the CDR3 is TGTGCCAGCAGCGTTGGACGGGGCACTGAAGCTTTCTTT. This gives the protein CASSVGRGTEAFF.

This rearrangement joins TRBV15 to TRBJ2-3; 14 nucleotides match TRBD2. Germline values: CDR1 LNHNV, CDR2 YYDKDF (reference sequence). V lost 1 base and J lost 5; bases outside the gene matches: 5. The length of the CDR3 is 17 residues. This CDR3 reads CATSRGQGTSGGDTQYF. The CDR3 nucleotides read TGTGCCACCAGCAGAGGTCAGGGGACTAGCGGGGGAGATACGCAGTATTTT.

The chain uses TRBV19 and TRBJ2-1; 8 positions match TRBD2. CDR1 and CDR2 from the germline V gene are LNHDA and SQIVND (reference sequence). V dropped 1 base and J dropped 5; count of bases not matched to a gene: 4. CDR3 length equals 15 residues. As DNA, the CDR3 is TGTGCCAGTAGTATAGTTGCGGGAGGCGACAATGAGCAGTTCTTC. This translates into CASSIVAGGDNEQFF.

J is TRBJ1-5 and V is TRBV28; D might be TRBD1 (5 bases). The CDR3 has 12 residues. V gave up 9 bases and J gave up 9 bases, with 15 bases separating them. CDR1 is MDHEN and CDR2 is SYDVKM in the germline V gene. Here the CDR3 DNA reads TGTGCCAGTCGGTTCGGGGGGGGGCCCCAGCATTTT. It specifies CASRFGGGPQHF.

The V gene is TRBV5-3, the J gene TRBJ1-3, with 7 positions matching TRBD1. TRBV5-3 is an ORF, with its function uncertain. The junction had 18 bases not matched to a gene; V was cut back by 5 bases and J by 1 base. CDR3 length equals 19 residues. CDR3: CARRPLFPRDSRSGNTIYF. The CDR3 DNA reads as TGTGCCAGAAGACCCCTCTTCCCCCGGGACAGCAGATCTGGAAACACCATATATTTT.

This sequence joins TRBV21-1 and TRBJ1-1; the table's D call of TRBD1 was not tested on the DNA. TRBV21-1 is termed a pseudogene. The CDR3 sequence is 12 residues long. This CDR3 reads CASSNSYTEAFF. For the CDR3, the DNA is TGTGCCAGCAGCAACAGTTACACTGAAGCTTTCTTT.